Following are 18 T cell receptor beta chains from one sample sequenced in a study of shared clonotypes between healthy human individuals. The assay was immunoSEQ multiplex PCR, and TCRdb's table has in-frame clones only and misses some. The sample carries roughly 2.6 million clones, around 94% recorded once. The sample taken for sequencing was naive CD4+ T cells sorted from blood. The sample's subset: CD45RA+ positively selected. The receptors stem from a young man in good health.

DNA for the CDR3: TGTGCCAGCAGTTTGTACACCCACCAGGGTGAAGCTTTCTTT. Protein product: CASSLYTHQGEAFF. V usage is TRBV28 and J usage is TRBJ1-1, with a tentative D call TRBD1 (5 bases). CDR1 is MDHEN and CDR2 is SYDVKM in the germline V gene. This CDR3 comprises 14 residues. V lost 3 bases to trimming and J lost 7 bases, with 15 bases between them.

In regard to this clone: Distinct nucleotide sequences in the sample also encode this CDR3. V is TRBV5-1 and J is TRBJ2-4, with D unclear. The CDR3 has 16 amino acids. Trimming cost V 2 bases and J 0 bases, with 12 bases left between them. CDR1 and CDR2 from the germline V gene are SGHRS and YFSETQ. CDR3 DNA sequence: TGCGCCAGCAGCTTCGGCCTGGGCTTAGCCAAAAACATTCAGTACTTC. Amino acid sequence: CASSFGLGLAKNIQYF.

This chain links TRBV2 with TRBJ1-5, with no clear D. CDR3 length: 15 residues. The ends were cut back, 4 bases at V and 2 bases at J, with 12 bases in the middle. The germline gives CDR1 SNHLY, CDR2 FYNNEI. Here the CDR3 reads CASSVEGSGNQPQHF. The CDR3 DNA is TGTGCCAGCAGTGTGGAGGGTTCGGGCAATCAGCCCCAGCATTTT.

This clone was observed a few times. Other nucleotide sequences from this sample produce the same CDR3. The chain combines TRBV5-5 with TRBJ1-5; D perhaps matches TRBD1 (5 bases). The CDR3 covers 15 residues. V dropped 0 bases and J dropped 0 bases, with 7 bases sitting between them. The V gene's germline CDR1 is SGHKS and CDR2 YYEKEE (reference sequence). CDR3 loop: CASSLEGYSNQPQHF. The CDR3, as DNA: TGTGCCAGCAGCTTGGAGGGGTATAGCAATCAGCCCCAGCATTTT.

CDR3 DNA: TGTGCCAGCAGCCCCCCGGTCGGGAGACGATATGGCTACACCTTC. It codes for CASSPPVGRRYGYTF. V gene TRBV7-2 combines with J gene TRBJ1-2; D call uncertain. This CDR3 contains 15 residues. V lost 5 bases and J 5 bases, leaving 18 bases between the germline ends. Germline V CDR1 and CDR2: SGHTA, FQGNSA.

The rearrangement links TRBV7-2 to TRBJ2-2; D ambiguous. CDR3 length: 15 residues. With 2 bases removed from V and 7 bases from J, the gap between germline ends came to 14 bases. Germline CDR1 SGHTA, CDR2 FQGNSA. CDR3 DNA: TGTGCCAGCAGCTTATGGACCTTTGAAGGCGGGGAGCTGTTTTTT. Its translation: CASSLWTFEGGELFF.

The chain carries TRBV5-6 and TRBJ2-3; D gene uncertain. The CDR3 length is 15 residues. V was shortened by 0 bases and J by 3 bases, with 11 bases between the two germline ends. Germline CDR1 is SGHDT and CDR2 is YYEEEE. The CDR3 DNA reads as TGTGCCAGCAGCTTGGGGGCTGCAGGAACAGATACGCAGTATTTT. Protein sequence: CASSLGAAGTDTQYF.

This chain connects TRBV7-3 to TRBJ2-6, with 12 bases matching TRBD1. This CDR3 is built from 17 residues. V shed 6 bases and J 3 bases; nucleotides not matched to a gene: 6. Looked up from germline, CDR1 is SGHTA and CDR2 is FQGTGA. CDR3 protein: CASRAGTGGDGANVLTF. As DNA, the CDR3 is TGTGCCAGCAGAGCCGGGACAGGGGGCGATGGGGCCAACGTCCTGACTTTC.

The chain uses TRBV10-2 and TRBJ1-4; 7 nucleotides agree with TRBD1. Germline values: CDR1 WSHSY, CDR2 SAAADI. There are 18 residues in the CDR3. The J segment lost 0 bases and the V segment lost 1 base, leaving 8 bases of the junction unmatched. Here the CDR3 DNA reads TGCGCCAGCAGTGAGTTGGGGACAGTTGCGGCAACTAATGAAAAACTGTTTTTT. Encoded protein: CASSELGTVAATNEKLFF.

The chain is built from TRBV7-2 and TRBJ2-2, with D perhaps matching TRBD1 (5 bases). Germline lookup yields CDR1 SGHTA and CDR2 FQGNSA. The germline V and J ends were trimmed by 2 bases and 3 bases, with 13 bases remaining between them. The CDR3 contains 16 residues. The CDR3 is CASSLRSRVDTGELFF. The CDR3, as DNA: TGTGCCAGCAGCTTAAGGTCCAGGGTGGACACCGGGGAGCTGTTTTTT. The whole variable domain, remainder taken from reference TRBV7-2 and TRBJ2-2, is GAGVSQSPSNKVTEKGKDVELRCDPISGHTALYWYRQSLGQGLEFLIYFQGNSAPDKSGLPSDRFSAERTGGSVSTLTIQRTQQEDSAVYLCASSLRSRVDTGELFFGEGSRLTVL.

The rearrangement links TRBV6-5 to TRBJ1-3; D not resolved. Trimming removed 9 bases from V and 4 bases from J, with 19 bases in between. Germline CDR1 and CDR2: MNHEY and SVGAGI. CDR3 length: 15 amino acids. CDR3 nucleotide sequence: TGTGCCAGTTGGAGGTCCAGCACCTCAGGAAACACCATATATTTT. This encodes CASWRSSTSGNTIYF.

This clone was counted a single time. The genes are TRBV6-1 and TRBJ2-7, with D possibly matching TRBD1 (6 bases). This CDR3 has 18 residues. Trimming stripped 2 bases from V and 7 bases from J, with 27 bases between. The germline gives CDR1 MNHNS, CDR2 SASEGT. The CDR3 DNA sequence: TGTGCCAGCAGTGAAACAAGCCGTAGGTGGCAGGGGTTGGATGAGCAGTACTTC. This translates into CASSETSRRWQGLDEQYF.

The rearrangement links TRBV14 to TRBJ1-1, with D uncertain. This CDR3 has 15 amino acids. Trimming took off 0 bases at V and 5 bases at J, with 13 bases between the two ends. The germline CDR1 and CDR2 sequences are SGHDN and FVKESK. The CDR3 is CASSQDPGSGTEAFF. CDR3 sequence (DNA): TGTGCCAGCAGCCAAGATCCGGGGAGCGGGACTGAAGCTTTCTTT.

As to this clone: A junction end diverges from the germline sequence, so it may reflect a read error. V is TRBV11-2 and J is TRBJ1-1; D is uncertain. Germline CDR1 is SGHAT and CDR2 is FQNNGV. The CDR3 spans 13 residues. This CDR3 is CASSLDRLGFGRF. Written as DNA, the CDR3 is TGTGCCAGCAGCTTAGATCGGTTAGGATTCGGGCGTTTT.

The chain uses TRBV6-5 and TRBJ2-3; 7 bases fit TRBD2. The germline gives CDR1 MNHEY, CDR2 SVGAGI. This CDR3 is 13 amino acids long. J gave up 9 bases and V 6 bases, and 9 bases lay outside the gene matches. This CDR3 reads CASSLGGYGTQYF. The DNA for the CDR3 is TGTGCCAGCAGCCTGGGGGGGTACGGCACGCAGTATTTT.

V and J are TRBV18 and TRBJ2-1; TRBD2 agrees at 9 bases. The CDR3 covers 17 residues. The ends lost 3 bases at V and 6 bases at J; junction bases unmatched: 12. Germline V lookup: CDR1 KGHSH, CDR2 LQKENI. The CDR3 region is CASSPPLAGTTVNEQFF. CDR3 DNA sequence: TGTGCCAGCTCACCGCCGCTAGCGGGAACGACGGTCAATGAGCAGTTCTTC.

This chain uses TRBV28 with TRBJ2-7, with D perhaps TRBD1 (5 bases). CDR3 size: 15 residues. Germline lookup yields CDR1 MDHEN and CDR2 SYDVKM. Trimming stripped 6 bases from V and 6 bases from J, with 21 bases between. This CDR3 reads CASRSEGAGYGEQYF. The CDR3 nucleotides are TGTGCCAGCAGATCGGAAGGGGCAGGGTACGGCGAGCAGTACTTC.

The gene calls are TRBV10-3 and TRBJ2-1; 15 bases agree with TRBD2. Germline V lookup: CDR1 ENHRY, CDR2 SYGVKD. The junction had 5 bases not matched to a gene; V was cut back by 4 bases and J by 1 base. The CDR3 is made up of 18 amino acids. The CDR3 nucleotides read TGTGCCATCAGTGGCCAGGGACTAGCGGGGGGATCCTACAATGAGCAGTTCTTC. It yields the protein CAISGQGLAGGSYNEQFF.